This record looks at one T cell receptor (beta chain) sequence and its context. Its antigen remains unidentified. These data belong to a study of PD-1 blockade in classical Hodgkin lymphoma. Broader study findings: Exclusion covered patients beginning nivolumab under 1 year post-ASCT.

V was cut by 0 bases and J by 0 bases, with 9 bases left in between. The germline V gene has CDR1 KGHSH and CDR2 LQKENI. The CDR3 sequence is 15 residues long. Time point here: cycle 4 day 1 (C4D1), after 6 weeks of nivolumab. Exposure to brentuximab vedotin varied, and each patient had relapsed following autologous stem cell transplantation. The study purified CD4+ T cells from thawed PBMCs using magnetic negative selection. Produced via immunoSEQ multiplex PCR; TCRdb's table is partial and in-frame only. Of about 30,000 clones listed, roughly nine tenths were seen once; the top ten hold more than 0.35%.

This clonotype originated in a human donor with classical Hodgkin lymphoma. The chain joins TRBV18 to TRBJ2-7, with D perhaps matching TRBD1 (6 bases). The source was CD4+ T cells from blood, collected before the fourth cycle of nivolumab. The CDR3 spells CASSPPGHSSYEQYF. The DNA for the CDR3 is TGTGCCAGCTCACCACCGGGACATAGCTCCTACGAGCAGTACTTC.